These T cell receptor beta chains were read from a single sample in a study of cytomegalovirus exposure and HLA in healthy donors. Method: immunoSEQ multiplex PCR; TCRdb's copy keeps in-frame clones and lacks some. This sample has fewer than 250,000 clones, with roughly 80% found just once. Material for sequencing was PBMCs. The source is a man aged 25-45 years in good health and CMV-seronegative. Both conserved end residues are part of each CDR3.

j_call v_call cdr3_aa
TRBJ1-5 TRBV28 CASSPRQVLGVYNQPQHF
TRBJ2-1 TRBV2 CASRGQGAGRGGPNEQFF
TRBJ1-2 TRBV29-1 CSVETGTRGYGYTF
TRBJ1-1 TRBV7-2 CASRGAVWGEAFF
TRBJ1-1 TRBV28 CASTFLEGPSTEAFF
TRBJ2-7 TRBV4-1 CASSRLAGVYEQYF
TRBJ2-1 TRBV5-6 CASSPRVAGGLTSYNEQFF
TRBJ2-7 TRBV6-6 CASSYTGDEQYF
TRBJ2-7 TRBV2 CASMRRGTGDGQYF
TRBJ1-3 TRBV27 CASSPRVSGNTIYF
TRBJ2-7 TRBV2 CASSELAGPSYEQYF
TRBJ1-1 TRBV6-5 CASTGVGLEAFF
TRBJ2-3 TRBV2 CASKSMGGWLAGAFTDTQYF
TRBJ2-7 TRBV28 CASDRAEGGSYEQYF
TRBJ2-1 TRBV6-4 CASSATSGGTYNEQFF
TRBJ2-2 TRBV10-3 CAISPGAGGPTGELFF
TRBJ1-6 TRBV11-2 CASSLLGPDSPLHF
TRBJ1-6 TRBV11-2 CASSEGGNSPLHF
TRBJ1-1 TRBV4-2 CASRSGQSTEAFF
TRBJ1-2 TRBV7-2 CASSLDFGSLYGYTF
TRBJ1-1 TRBV11-2 CASSLQDRHILNTEAFF
TRBJ2-1 TRBV7-3 CASSLGPSGGVGEQFF
TRBJ1-5 TRBV28 CASSFPGTARDQPQHF
TRBJ1-4 TRBV2 CASSDGDPGGADEKLFF
TRBJ1-1 TRBV7-2 CASSPRGAGGMNTEAFF
TRBJ1-2 TRBV6-4 CASKGFRGYTF
TRBJ2-7 TRBV23-1 CASSRPGDRGLCEQYF
TRBJ1-5 TRBV4-1 CASSQDYLGQGGSSNQPQHF
TRBJ1-5 TRBV14 CASSQDAGSGGNQPQHF
TRBJ2-7 TRBV6-1 CATAWYRGPTYF
TRBJ1-3 TRBV19 CASSRSVLSGNTIYF
TRBJ2-7 TRBV15 CATTQAGTTGTYEQYF
TRBJ2-3 TRBV7-9 CASSVDPGRGTDTQYF
TRBJ1-4 TRBV18 CASSQQSNEKLFF
TRBJ1-4 TRBV18 CASSPTVEKLFF
TRBJ2-3 TRBV19 CASSINGGEITDTQYF
TRBJ1-2 TRBV28 CASRPPGDRAPLRDGYTF
TRBJ1-4 TRBV7-9 CASRGKDEKLFF
TRBJ2-5 TRBV5-1 CASSPGTSGGENQYF
TRBJ2-2 TRBV9 CASSRPREGANTGELFF
TRBJ1-1 TRBV28 CASSLVPRWGALNTEAFF
TRBJ2-7 TRBV30 CAWSARGSSYEQYF
TRBJ2-7 TRBV5-1 CASSPGLAGHYEQYF
TRBJ2-7 TRBV5-8 CASSPRGGQLYEQYF
TRBJ2-6 TRBV7-9 CASSFGQGPSGASVLTF
TRBJ1-1 TRBV18 CASSPQGTEAFF
TRBJ1-2 TRBV7-3 CASSVKGGAGGYTF
TRBJ2-7 TRBV7-9 CASSLGDRGPYEQYF
TRBJ1-1 TRBV29-1 CSVGGEEAFF